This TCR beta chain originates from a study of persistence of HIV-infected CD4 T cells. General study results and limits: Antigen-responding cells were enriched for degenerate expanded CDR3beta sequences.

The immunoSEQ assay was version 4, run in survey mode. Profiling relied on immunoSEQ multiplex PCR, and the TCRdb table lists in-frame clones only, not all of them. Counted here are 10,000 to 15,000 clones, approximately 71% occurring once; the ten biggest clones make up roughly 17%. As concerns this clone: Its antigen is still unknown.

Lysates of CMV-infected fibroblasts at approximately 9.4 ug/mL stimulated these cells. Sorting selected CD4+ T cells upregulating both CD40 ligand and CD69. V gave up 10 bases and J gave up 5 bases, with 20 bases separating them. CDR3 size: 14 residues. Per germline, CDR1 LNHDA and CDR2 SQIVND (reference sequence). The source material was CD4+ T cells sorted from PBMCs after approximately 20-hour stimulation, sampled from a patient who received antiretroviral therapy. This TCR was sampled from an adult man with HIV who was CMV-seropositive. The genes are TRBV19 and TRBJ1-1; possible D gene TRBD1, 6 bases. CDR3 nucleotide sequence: TGTGCCACCGGTGAGGGGGGCGCGGAAACTGAAGCTTTCTTT. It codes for CATGEGGAETEAFF. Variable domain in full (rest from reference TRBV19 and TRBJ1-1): DGGITQSPKYLFRKEGQNVTLSCEQNLNHDAMYWYRQDPGQGLRLIYYSQIVNDFQKGDIAEGYSVSREKKESFPLTVTSAQKNPTAFYLCATGEGGAETEAFFGQGTRLTVV.